Shown below are 15 T cell receptor beta chains from a single sample sequenced in a study of persistence of HIV-infected CD4 T cells. These receptors have no known antigen. This was the immunoSEQ version 4 assay in survey mode. The table came from immunoSEQ multiplex PCR; TCRdb's copy has only in-frame clones and leaves some out. The sample includes about 36,000 clones, 82% seen only once; the top ten take 0.9% to 1%. Cells were stimulated with overlapping HIV-1 Gag 15-mer peptides. CD40L/CD69 double-negative CD45RO-high memory CD4+ T cells were collected. This sample comprised cultured CD4+ T cells from PBMCs, obtained from a patient who received antiretroviral therapy. These TCRs come from an adult with HIV. The donor label of this sample is uncertain.

The rearrangement joins TRBV24-1 to TRBJ2-2; possible D gene TRBD1, 6 bases. V lost 4 bases and J 5 bases, leaving 19 bases between the germline ends. The V gene's germline CDR1 is KGHDR and CDR2 SFDVKD. The length of the CDR3 is 17 residues. CDR3 in amino acids: CATSERSARGVTGELFF. The CDR3 DNA reads as TGTGCCACCAGTGAAAGATCGGCCAGGGGTGTAACCGGGGAGCTGTTTTTT.

This chain connects TRBV10-3 to TRBJ1-1; no definite D call. The CDR3 length is 15 residues. The V gene lost 2 bases and the J gene lost 2 bases, with 12 bases spanning the gap. Germline CDR1 and CDR2: ENHRY and SYGVKD. This CDR3 reads CAISEVPQLNTEAFF. Written as DNA, the CDR3 is TGTGCCATCAGTGAGGTCCCACAGCTAAACACTGAAGCTTTCTTT.

The J gene is TRBJ2-6, the V gene TRBV5-6, with a possible D match to TRBD1 (5 bases). Germline-derived CDR1 and CDR2 are SGHDT and YYEEEE. The CDR3 extends over 15 amino acids. The V and J ends lost 1 base and 4 bases respectively, with 9 bases between them. The CDR3 here is CASSLWGYGANVLTF. CDR3 nucleotides: TGTGCCAGCAGCTTGTGGGGCTACGGGGCCAACGTCCTGACTTTC.

The V call is TRBV7-8, the J call TRBJ1-2; TRBD1 is a possible D gene (6 bases). This CDR3 contains 14 residues. Trimming shortened V by 1 base and J by 7 bases, and 13 bases separated the two germline ends. The germline V gene has CDR1 SGHVS and CDR2 FQNEAQ. The CDR3 region is CASSLGAGAFGYTF. The CDR3, as DNA: TGTGCCAGCAGCTTAGGTGCAGGGGCTTTTGGCTACACCTTC.

The chain has TRBV5-1 and TRBJ2-2, with D perhaps TRBD2 (5 bases). Germline CDR1 is SGHRS and CDR2 is YFSETQ. The CDR3 consists of 15 residues. V lost 0 bases and J lost 4, with 10 bases in between. CDR3 nucleotide sequence: TGCGCCAGCAGCTTGGACGGGGATCCCACCGGGGAGCTGTTTTTT. Its translation: CASSLDGDPTGELFF. The full variable domain, in which reference TRBV5-1 and TRBJ2-2 provide the parts outside the CDR3, is KAGVTQTPRYLIKTRGQQVTLSCSPISGHRSVSWYQQTPGQGLQFLFEYFSETQRNKGNFPGRFSGRQFSNSRSEMNVSTLELGDSALYLCASSLDGDPTGELFFGEGSRLTVL.

The chain links TRBV5-1 to TRBJ1-1; 7 bases are a match to TRBD1. Germline assignment: CDR1 SGHRS and CDR2 YFSETQ. V lost 5 bases, J lost 12 bases, and 7 bases stayed unmatched. The CDR3 sequence is 11 residues long. This chain's CDR3 is CASRDGTATFF. In DNA, the CDR3 is TGCGCCAGCAGAGACGGGACAGCGACTTTCTTT.

The chain uses TRBV5-1 and TRBJ2-2, with D tentatively TRBD1 or TRBD2 (6 bases each). CDR1 is SGHRS, CDR2 YFSETQ, per germline. The V end was cut by 4 bases, the J end by 4 bases, with 20 bases between. The CDR3 loop spans 17 amino acids. The CDR3 nucleotides read TGCGCCAGCAGCCCCGAATGGGGGGCCGCAGGCACCGGGGAGCTGTTTTTT. It encodes CASSPEWGAAGTGELFF.

The rearrangement uses TRBV2 and TRBJ2-4; possible D gene TRBD2, 5 bases. The V end lost 4 bases, the J end lost 8 bases, and 12 bases lay between the germline ends. The CDR3 has 13 amino acids. Germline lookup yields CDR1 SNHLY and CDR2 FYNNEI. The CDR3 sequence: CASSGRLGDIQYF. The CDR3 DNA follows: TGTGCCAGCAGTGGCAGGCTCGGGGACATTCAGTACTTC.

This rearrangement joins TRBV27 to TRBJ2-6, with 8 bases identical to TRBD1. Germline V gives CDR1 MNHEY, CDR2 SMNVEV (reference sequence). Trimming took 6 bases from V and 7 from J; bases not matched to a gene: 17. CDR3 length equals 18 residues. CDR3 bases: TGTGCCAGCAGCACCATTCGACAGGGGCACGGTGGAGCCAACGTCCTGACTTTC. It is translated as CASSTIRQGHGGANVLTF.

The chain has TRBV5-1 and TRBJ1-1, with TRBD1 matching 10 bases. CDR3 size: 13 residues. V was pared by 3 bases and J by 11 bases, with 7 bases of the junction left unmatched. CDR1 is SGHRS and CDR2 is YFSETQ in the germline V gene. CDR3 sequence reads: CASSYDRGLRAFF. CDR3 in DNA: TGCGCCAGCAGCTACGACAGGGGGCTGAGGGCTTTCTTT.

A few counts support this clone. The J gene is TRBJ2-1, the V gene TRBV3-1 (or the pseudogene TRBV3-2); the D is unclear. V dropped 2 bases and J dropped 2 bases, with 10 bases sitting between them. This CDR3 region has 15 residues. Germline CDR1 reads LGHDT; CDR2 reads YNNKEL (reference sequence). The DNA of the CDR3 is TGTGCCAGCAGCCAAAGGCCGGACGCCTACAATGAGCAGTTCTTC. Its translation is CASSQRPDAYNEQFF.

This rearrangement joins TRBV10-3 to TRBJ2-7; D ambiguous. The V end lost 6 bases, the J end lost 0 bases, and 3 bases lay between the germline ends. The V gene's germline CDR1 is ENHRY and CDR2 SYGVKD. The length of the CDR3 is 11 residues. The CDR3 nucleotides are TGTGCCATCAGCACCTCCTACGAGCAGTACTTC. Protein product: CAISTSYEQYF.

CDR3 nucleotide sequence: TGTGCCAGCAGTTCCCTTACGTTGGGGTTCGCCTATAATTCACCCCTCCACTTT. Its translation is CASSSLTLGFAYNSPLHF. The chain recombines TRBV27 with TRBJ1-6, with unresolved D. The CDR3 totals 18 residues. The V gene's germline CDR1 is MNHEY and CDR2 SMNVEV (reference sequence). The germline V and J ends were trimmed by 4 bases and 2 bases, with 18 bases remaining between them.

The chain carries TRBV5-5 and TRBJ2-1; a possible D gene is TRBD2 (6 bases). Germline V gene data show CDR1 as SGHKS and CDR2 as YYEKEE (reference sequence). This CDR3 has 16 residues. With 5 bases removed from V and 6 bases from J, the gap between germline ends came to 21 bases. CDR3 in DNA: TGTGCCAGCAGTTCTACTGGCGGGGCGCTTATCAATGAGCAGTTCTTC. This codes for CASSSTGGALINEQFF.

The genes are TRBV5-4 and TRBJ1-4; D remains ambiguous. Trimming left V 0 bases short and J 0 bases short, with 6 bases between. The CDR3 sequence is 15 residues long. Germline V gives CDR1 SGHNT, CDR2 YYREEE (reference sequence). In DNA, the CDR3 is TGTGCCAGCAGCTTGGGTAGTTCAACTAATGAAAAACTGTTTTTT. Its protein product is CASSLGSSTNEKLFF.